This T cell receptor beta chain was captured by sequencing in a study of STAT3 mutations in large granular lymphocyte leukemia. Only a few counts were recorded for this clone. Its antigen is not known. Findings and limits, study-wide: Samples missed the first appearance of the clone. Treatment regimens differed across patients between samplings. At least one immunodominant TCR beta clonotype appeared in every T-cell large granular lymphocyte leukemia patient.

Average productive template count per sample was approximately 40,000. Measured with immunoSEQ multiplex PCR; TCRdb has only the in-frame clones, and not every one. Counted here are approximately 10,000 clones, around 57% occurring once; the ten biggest clones make up more than 8.5%. Sequenced input: peripheral blood mononuclear cells. The receptor comes from a boy between 10 and 17 years old with T-cell large granular lymphocyte leukemia. Some clones in this sample may be carry-over from other donors' samples.

CDR3 in amino acids: CASSSNPGQRNYGYTF. DNA of the CDR3: TGCGCCAGCAGCTCCAACCCGGGACAGAGAAACTATGGCTACACCTTC. The chain is built from TRBV5-1 and TRBJ1-2, with 7 bases identical to TRBD1. Per the germline V gene, CDR1 is SGHRS and CDR2 is YFSETQ. Germline trimming cut 3 bases from V and 2 bases from J; bases unmatched to any gene: 10. The CDR3 runs to 16 residues.